These T cell receptor beta chains were read from a single sample in a study of immune evolution from preneoplasia to lung adenocarcinoma. The repertoire was sequenced with immunoSEQ multiplex PCR; TCRdb's copy has only in-frame clones and lacks some. This repertoire shows 8,000 or so clones, around 73% found once; its top ten account for 9.2%. The source material was FFPE minimally invasive lung adenocarcinoma tissue. Receptors were obtained from a donor aged 70 or over with lung adenocarcinoma. Both conserved end residues are part of each CDR3. Each record gives: V gene, J gene, D gene, CDR3 protein, CDR3 DNA. D genes are given only for firm matches.

V gene: TRBV30
J gene: TRBJ1-2
D gene: TRBD1
CDR3 protein: CAWSQRDRLGYGYTF
CDR3 DNA: TGTGCCTGGAGCCAGAGGGACAGGCTAGGATATGGCTACACCTTC

V gene: TRBV2
J gene: TRBJ2-7
D gene: NA
CDR3 protein: CATIAPASYEQYF
CDR3 DNA: TGTGCCACTATAGCACCTGCCTCCTACGAGCAGTACTTC

V gene: TRBV19
J gene: TRBJ2-7
D gene: NA
CDR3 protein: CASSGGEPTYEQYF
CDR3 DNA: TGTGCCAGTAGTGGGGGAGAACCCACCTACGAGCAGTACTTC

V gene: TRBV13
J gene: TRBJ2-7
D gene: TRBD1
CDR3 protein: CASSLRGPRDEQYF
CDR3 DNA: TGTGCCAGCAGCTTAAGGGGGCCCAGGGACGAGCAGTACTTC

V gene: TRBV15
J gene: TRBJ2-5
D gene: NA
CDR3 protein: CATSRGFWGGGGTQYF
CDR3 DNA: TGTGCCACCAGCAGGGGGTTTTGGGGCGGTGGGGGGACCCAGTACTTC

V gene: TRBV5-1
J gene: TRBJ2-1
D gene: TRBD2
CDR3 protein: CASSLVELASSSYNEQFF
CDR3 DNA: TGCGCCAGCAGCTTGGTCGAACTAGCGAGTAGCTCCTACAATGAGCAGTTCTTC

V gene: TRBV9
J gene: TRBJ2-1
D gene: NA
CDR3 protein: CASSVDEGYEQFF
CDR3 DNA: TGTGCCAGCAGCGTAGATGAGGGTTATGAGCAGTTCTTC

V gene: TRBV7-2
J gene: TRBJ2-4
D gene: NA
CDR3 protein: CASSLAGSKNIQYF
CDR3 DNA: TGTGCCAGCAGCTTGGCGGGCTCGAAAAACATTCAGTACTTC

V gene: TRBV21-1
J gene: TRBJ1-1
D gene: NA
CDR3 protein: CASSGRDRNTEAFF
CDR3 DNA: TGTGCCAGCAGCGGCCGGGACAGGAACACTGAAGCTTTCTTT

V gene: TRBV28
J gene: TRBJ1-1
D gene: NA
CDR3 protein: CASRGEGRTEAFF
CDR3 DNA: TGTGCCAGCAGGGGAGAGGGGAGGACTGAAGCTTTCTTT